This TCR beta chain was identified during a study of OX40 agonist ivuxolimab in advanced cancers. Of note for this clone: Its antigen is unknown.

Study-wide results and caveats: Both blood CD4+ and CD8+ T cells showed clonal growth by week 6 at 0.1 to 3.0 mg/kg.

Germline V gene sequence: CDR1 LNHDA, CDR2 SQIVND (reference sequence). J was trimmed by 3 bases and V by 3 bases; bases with no gene match: 1. The CDR3 is 14 residues long. Sequenced by immunoSEQ multiplex PCR; TCRdb stores in-frame clones only, minus some. The sample yields tens of thousands of clones, 90% to 95% seen once. The clonotype originates from an adult with an advanced solid tumor such as melanoma, head and neck, liver or kidney cancer. Sequencing used CD4+ or CD8+ T cells sorted from blood, obtained in a trial of the OX40 agonist ivuxolimab. The V call is TRBV19, the J call TRBJ2-5; 10 bases map to TRBD2. CDR3 sequence: CASSITSGEETQYF. As DNA, the CDR3 is TGTGCCAGTAGTATTACTAGCGGGGAAGAGACCCAGTACTTC. Based on the CDR3 plus reference TRBV19 and TRBJ2-5, the full variable domain is DGGITQSPKYLFRKEGQNVTLSCEQNLNHDAMYWYRQDPGQGLRLIYYSQIVNDFQKGDIAEGYSVSREKKESFPLTVTSAQKNPTAFYLCASSITSGEETQYFGPGTRLLVL.